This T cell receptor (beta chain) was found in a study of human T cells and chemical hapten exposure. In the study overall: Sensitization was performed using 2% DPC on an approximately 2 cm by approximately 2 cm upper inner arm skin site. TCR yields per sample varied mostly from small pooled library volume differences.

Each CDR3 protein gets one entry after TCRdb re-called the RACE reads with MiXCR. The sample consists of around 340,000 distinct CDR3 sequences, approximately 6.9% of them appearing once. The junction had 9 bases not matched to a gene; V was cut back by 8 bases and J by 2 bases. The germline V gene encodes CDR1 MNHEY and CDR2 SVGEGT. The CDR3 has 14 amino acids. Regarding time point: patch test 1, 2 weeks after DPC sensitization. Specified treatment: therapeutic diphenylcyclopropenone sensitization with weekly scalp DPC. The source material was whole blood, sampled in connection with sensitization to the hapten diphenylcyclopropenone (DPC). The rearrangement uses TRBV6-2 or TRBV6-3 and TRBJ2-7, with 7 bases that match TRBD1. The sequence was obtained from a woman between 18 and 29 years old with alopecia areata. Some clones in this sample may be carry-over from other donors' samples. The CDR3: CASGDKQGPYEQYF. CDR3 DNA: TGTGCCAGCGGAGACAAACAGGGGCCCTACGAGCAGTACTTC.